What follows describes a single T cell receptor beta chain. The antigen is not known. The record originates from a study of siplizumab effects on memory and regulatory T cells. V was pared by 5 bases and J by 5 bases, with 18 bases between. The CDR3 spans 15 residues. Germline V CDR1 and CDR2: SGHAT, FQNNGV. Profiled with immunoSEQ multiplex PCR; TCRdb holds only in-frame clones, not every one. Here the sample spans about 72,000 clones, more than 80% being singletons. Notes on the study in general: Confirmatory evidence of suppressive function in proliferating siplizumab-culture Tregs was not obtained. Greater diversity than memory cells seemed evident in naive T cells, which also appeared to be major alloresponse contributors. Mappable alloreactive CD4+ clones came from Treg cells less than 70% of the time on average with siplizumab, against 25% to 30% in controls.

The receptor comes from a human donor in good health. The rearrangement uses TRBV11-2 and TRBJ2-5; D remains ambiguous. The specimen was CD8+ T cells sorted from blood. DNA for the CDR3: TGTGCCAGCAGCACACCAACCAGCGAACGGGAGACCCAGTACTTC. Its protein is CASSTPTSERETQYF.